This paragraph reports one TCR beta chain. These data come from a study of PD-L1 blockade in urothelial cancer. Study at large: Chemotherapy regimens numbering 0 to 3 had been given to patients. T cell content in blood samples showed a median of 141,255.

Clones were read by immunoSEQ multiplex PCR, and TCRdb kept only the in-frame ones, dropping some. The sample lists about 48,000 clones, 80% to 90% occurring once. Germline loops: CDR1 MGHRA, CDR2 YSYEKL. The V and J ends lost 3 bases and 9 bases, in that order; junction bases with no gene match: 11. CDR3 length: 16 amino acids. Time point noted: peripheral blood 6 weeks after treatment start. All patients carried locally advanced or metastatic urothelial carcinoma. The sample consisted of PBMCs, taken around atezolizumab (anti-PD-L1) treatment. V is TRBV4-1 and J is TRBJ1-4, with TRBD1 matching 9 bases. This TCR came from a man between 65 and 80 years old with urothelial cancer. DNA for the CDR3: TGCGCCAGCAGCCACCCCTCCCGGGACAGGGATAAAAAACTGTTTTTT. It specifies CASSHPSRDRDKKLFF.